The 26 T cell receptor beta chains below come from one sample, sequenced in a study of Graves' ophthalmopathy and Graves' hyperthyroidism. Using RNA transcripts, the TCR beta CDR3 regions were amplified. HTBI-primed RT-PCR formed the first round, and a multiplex PCR formed the second. TCRdb re-called the multiplex PCR reads through MiXCR, storing one row per CDR3 protein. The sample lists hundreds of thousands of distinct CDR3 sequences; 40% to 50% were seen once. Sequenced input: peripheral blood. The source of these receptors is an adult man with Graves' ophthalmopathy.

CDR3 protein: CASTQDRARQPQHF. CDR3 bases: TGCGCCAGCACGCAAGACAGGGCTCGTCAGCCCCAGCATTTT. The chain combines TRBV10-1 with TRBJ1-5; 7 bases align to TRBD1. CDR3 length equals 14 residues. Per the germline V gene, CDR1 is WNHNN and CDR2 is SYGVQD (reference sequence). V lost 7 bases to trimming and J lost 6 bases; unmatched junction nucleotides: 9.

V is TRBV20-1 and J is TRBJ2-7, with 8 bases identical to TRBD1. V trimming: 1 base; J trimming: 7 bases; junction bases outside the gene matches: 6. Looked up from germline, CDR1 is DFQATT and CDR2 is SNEGSKA (reference sequence). This CDR3 region has 13 residues. The CDR3: CSARVGQGGEQYF. CDR3 nucleotides: TGCAGTGCTAGAGTCGGACAGGGTGGAGAGCAGTACTTC.

A few counts support this clonotype. V is TRBV28 and J is TRBJ2-7, with 7 bases fitting TRBD1. This CDR3 is built from 13 residues. Germline values: CDR1 MDHEN, CDR2 SYDVKM. J lost 3 bases, V lost 8 bases, and 7 bases had no gene match. The CDR3 reads CASAGTALYEQYF. Here the CDR3 DNA reads TGTGCCAGCGCCGGGACAGCTCTCTACGAGCAGTACTTC.

In its sample, this clonotype was seen a few times. This chain links TRBV2 with TRBJ2-5; tentatively, D is TRBD2 (5 bases). The CDR3 contains 13 residues. The germline V gene encodes CDR1 SNHLY and CDR2 FYNNEI. Trimming stripped 6 bases from V and 3 bases from J, with 11 bases between. The CDR3 DNA is TGTGCCAGCAGCCGGGATCGAAAAGAGACCCAGTACTTC. Translating it yields CASSRDRKETQYF.

In its sample, this clonotype was seen a few times. The rearrangement links TRBV29-1 to TRBJ2-7; D is possibly TRBD1 or TRBD2 (5 bases each). The germline V gene has CDR1 SQVTM and CDR2 ANQGSEA. The germline V and J ends were trimmed by 6 bases and 4 bases, with 19 bases remaining between them. CDR3 length equals 14 residues. The CDR3 here is CSVRDPRGSYEQYF. For the CDR3, the DNA is TGCAGCGTACGGGACCCAAGGGGTAGTTACGAGCAGTACTTC.

The J gene is TRBJ2-7, the V gene TRBV5-1; 8 bases fit TRBD1. Germline V gene data show CDR1 as SGHRS and CDR2 as YFSETQ. The CDR3 loop spans 14 amino acids. The trim removed 4 bases at V and 6 bases at J, leaving 9 bases unmatched. DNA of the CDR3: TGCGCCAGCAGCACGGGACAGGCCTTCGGCGAGCAGTACTTC. Translation: CASSTGQAFGEQYF.

The chain couples TRBV10-2 to TRBJ2-2; no clear D gene. This CDR3 spans 15 amino acids. In germline, CDR1 is WSHSY, CDR2 SAAADI. Trimming removed 0 bases at V and 6 bases at J, with 11 bases between. DNA of the CDR3: TGCGCCAGCAGTGAGTCGAAGGGTTATGCCGGGGAGCTGTTTTTT. It is translated as CASSESKGYAGELFF.

The chain has TRBV7-2 and TRBJ2-4, with 8 nucleotides matching TRBD2. The V and J ends lost 5 bases and 6 bases, in that order; junction bases with no gene match: 3. This CDR3 region has 13 residues. Germline lookup yields CDR1 SGHTA and CDR2 FQGNSA. The CDR3 DNA reads as TGTGCCAGCAGCCCCAGCGGGGGAAACATTCAGTACTTC. It encodes CASSPSGGNIQYF.

This clonotype was seen only a few times. This chain connects TRBV6-5 to TRBJ1-5; a weak D match, TRBD1 (6 bases). CDR1 and CDR2 from the germline V gene are MNHEY and SVGAGI. The CDR3 is 15 residues long. V was shortened by 6 bases and J by 5 bases, with 17 bases between the two germline ends. The CDR3, as DNA: TGTGCCAGCAGCTCAGTGGCAGGGGAGGATCAGCCCCAGCATTTT. Its translation is CASSSVAGEDQPQHF.

The V gene is TRBV7-9, the J gene TRBJ1-1, with a tentative D call TRBD1 (5 bases). The CDR3 is 16 amino acids. V dropped 1 base and J dropped 1 base, with 13 bases sitting between them. Germline V gene sequence: CDR1 SEHNR, CDR2 FQNEAQ (reference sequence). The CDR3 DNA reads TGTGCCAGCAGCTTAGTCGGACCTGGGGGGAACACTGAAGCTTTCTTT. This encodes CASSLVGPGGNTEAFF.

V is TRBV7-2 and J is TRBJ2-2, with 10 bases aligning to TRBD1. CDR1 is SGHTA, CDR2 FQGNSA, per germline. Trimming at V came to 5 bases and at J to 6 bases, leaving 9 bases not matched to a gene. CDR3 size: 16 residues. The CDR3 sequence: CASSTADRGAAGELFF. Here the CDR3 DNA reads TGTGCCAGCAGCACCGCGGACAGGGGGGCGGCCGGGGAGCTGTTTTTT.

This clonotype was counted a few times. The rearrangement uses TRBV20-1 and TRBJ1-2; D possibly corresponds to TRBD1 (5 bases). This CDR3 has 14 residues. Germline V gene data show CDR1 as DFQATT and CDR2 as SNEGSKA (reference sequence). V gave up 6 bases and J gave up 5 bases, with 19 bases separating them. This chain's CDR3 is CSATLGPGAYGYTF. CDR3 nucleotide sequence: TGCAGTGCGACTCTTGGACCCGGGGCGTATGGCTACACCTTC.

The rearrangement uses TRBV11-2 and TRBJ2-2; D remains unclear. This CDR3 region has 15 residues. From germline, CDR1 is SGHAT and CDR2 FQNNGV. Between the trimmed V and J ends, which lost 1 base and 4 bases, there was a span of 10 bases. CDR3 nucleotides: TGTGCCAGCAGCTTAGTTAAGGGCGTCACCGGGGAGCTGTTTTTT. Protein product: CASSLVKGVTGELFF.

This clonotype came up a few times. The CDR3 nucleotides are TGCAGTGCTAGAGGTGGCGGGGTCCGCCGGTATGGCTACACCTTC. Protein sequence: CSARGGGVRRYGYTF. The chain couples TRBV20-1 to TRBJ1-2; D gene uncertain. The CDR3 sequence is 15 residues long. Per germline, CDR1 DFQATT and CDR2 SNEGSKA (reference sequence). Trimming pared 1 base from V and 5 bases from J, leaving 17 bases between.

Here the CDR3 reads CASLRDNSYEQYF. The CDR3 nucleotides are TGTGCCAGTCTCCGGGACAACTCCTACGAGCAGTACTTC. V gene TRBV6-2 or TRBV6-3 combines with J gene TRBJ2-7, with D maybe TRBD1 (6 bases). Trimming pared 9 bases from V and 0 bases from J, leaving 12 bases between. The germline gives CDR1 MNHEY, CDR2 SVGEGT. The CDR3 totals 13 residues.

This sequence joins TRBV29-1 and TRBJ2-7, with 10 bases matching TRBD2. The ends lost 5 bases at V and 2 bases at J; junction bases unmatched: 6. The germline gives CDR1 SQVTM, CDR2 ANQGSEA. The CDR3 runs 14 residues. DNA for the CDR3: TGCAGCGTTTCTGAAAGCGGGGGGGCCTACGAGCAGTACTTC. It translates to CSVSESGGAYEQYF.

The chain recombines TRBV19 with TRBJ1-2; weak D call: TRBD1 (6 bases). Germline-derived CDR1 and CDR2 are LNHDA and SQIVND (reference sequence). The CDR3 contains 15 residues. Trimming took off 5 bases at V and 0 bases at J, with 13 bases between the two ends. This CDR3 is CASSGGRRANYGYTF. The CDR3 DNA is TGTGCCAGTAGTGGGGGCAGGAGAGCTAACTATGGCTACACCTTC.

The chain links TRBV5-6 to TRBJ1-2, with 11 bases that match TRBD1. The germline CDR1 and CDR2 sequences are SGHDT and YYEEEE. Trimming removed 1 base from V and 4 bases from J; junction bases left unmatched: 9. The CDR3 covers 17 residues. CDR3 residues: CASSLYRDRGSVYGYTF. DNA of the CDR3: TGTGCCAGCAGCTTGTACCGGGACAGGGGGTCTGTCTATGGCTACACCTTC. Full variable domain (outside the CDR3, taken from reference TRBV5-6 and TRBJ1-2): DAGVTQSPTHLIKTRGQQVTLRCSPKSGHDTVSWYQQALGQGPQFIFQYYEEEERQRGNFPDRFSGHQFPNYSSELNVNALLLGDSALYLCASSLYRDRGSVYGYTFGSGTRLTVV.

The V call is TRBV7-2, the J call TRBJ2-6; weak D call: TRBD2 (6 bases). The CDR3 runs to 16 residues. Per germline, CDR1 SGHTA and CDR2 FQGNSA. Trimming removed 2 bases from V and 0 bases from J, with 8 bases in between. The CDR3 DNA reads as TGTGCCAGCAGCTTACGGGGGACCTCTGGGGCCAACGTCCTGACTTTC. It codes for CASSLRGTSGANVLTF.

CDR3 DNA: TGCAGTGCTTTTGGGGGACAGGGAAGTTCACCCCTCCACTTT. Its translation is CSAFGGQGSSPLHF. The chain has TRBV20-1 and TRBJ1-6; 9 bases map to TRBD1. The V segment lost 5 bases and the J segment 9 bases; nucleotides outside the gene matches: 8. The V gene's germline CDR1 is DFQATT and CDR2 SNEGSKA (reference sequence). CDR3 length: 14 amino acids.

V gene TRBV10-3 combines with J gene TRBJ2-2; a weak D match, TRBD2 (6 bases). The CDR3 length is 16 residues. Germline assignment: CDR1 ENHRY and CDR2 SYGVKD. The V end lost 10 bases, the J end lost 2 bases, and 20 bases lay between the germline ends. CDR3: CASRFRDFPNTGELFF. The CDR3 bases are TGTGCCAGCAGATTTCGGGACTTTCCAAACACCGGGGAGCTGTTTTTT.

The chain recombines TRBV18 with TRBJ2-5; possibly TRBD1 or TRBD2 for D (5 bases each). This CDR3 has 15 residues. CDR1 is KGHSH and CDR2 is LQKENI in the germline V gene. Trimming removed 3 bases at V and 5 bases at J, with 16 bases between. The CDR3 nucleotides read TGTGCCAGCTCACCCGGGACGGACGAAGGGGAGACCCAGTACTTC. This sequence encodes CASSPGTDEGETQYF.

The CDR3 region is CASGKWLNSPLHF. The DNA for the CDR3 is TGTGCCAGCGGGAAATGGTTGAATTCACCCCTCCACTTT. The chain joins TRBV6-1 to TRBJ1-6; D unclear. Trimming left V 8 bases short and J 7 bases short, with 12 bases between. The CDR3 loop spans 13 amino acids. Germline CDR1 reads MNHNS; CDR2 reads SASEGT.

This chain links TRBV7-9 with TRBJ1-1; D call uncertain. The germline V gene encodes CDR1 SEHNR and CDR2 FQNEAQ (reference sequence). V was clipped by 1 base and J by 2 bases, with 8 bases between them. This CDR3 has 14 amino acids. CDR3 coding DNA: TGTGCCAGCAGCTTAGGGACCCTCAACACTGAAGCTTTCTTT. Amino acid sequence: CASSLGTLNTEAFF.

V usage is TRBV20-1 and J usage is TRBJ2-7; a weak D match, TRBD2 (6 bases). V was trimmed by 3 bases and J by 5 bases, leaving 11 bases between them. CDR1 is DFQATT and CDR2 is SNEGSKA in the germline V gene (reference sequence). This CDR3 has 12 amino acids. The CDR3 nucleotides are TGCAGTGCTAGCGGGGGTATCCACGAGCAGTACTTC. Amino acid sequence: CSASGGIHEQYF.

This clonotype was observed a few times. The CDR3 sequence is CASSIDREGHEQYF. The DNA for the CDR3 is TGTGCCAGCAGCATCGACAGGGAGGGACACGAGCAGTACTTC. The genes are TRBV7-6 and TRBJ2-7, with D perhaps assigned TRBD1 or TRBD2 (7 bases each). Germline V gene data show CDR1 as SGHVS and CDR2 as FNYEAQ. The CDR3 spans 14 residues. V dropped 5 bases and J dropped 5 bases, with 16 bases sitting between them.